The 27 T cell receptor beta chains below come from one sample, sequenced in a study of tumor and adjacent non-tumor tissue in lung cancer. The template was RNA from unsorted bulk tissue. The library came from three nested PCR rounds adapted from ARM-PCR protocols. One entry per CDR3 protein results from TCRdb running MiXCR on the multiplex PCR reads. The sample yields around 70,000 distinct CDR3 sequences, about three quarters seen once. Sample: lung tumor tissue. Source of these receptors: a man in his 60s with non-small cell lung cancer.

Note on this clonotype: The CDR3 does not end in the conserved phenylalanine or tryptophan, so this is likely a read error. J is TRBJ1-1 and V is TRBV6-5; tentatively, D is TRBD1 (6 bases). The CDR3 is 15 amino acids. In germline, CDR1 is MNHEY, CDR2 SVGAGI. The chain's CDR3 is CASNYPRRGGAEAFL. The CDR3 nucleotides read TGTGCCAGCAATTACCCCCGCAGGGGTGGGGCTGAAGCTTTCTTA.

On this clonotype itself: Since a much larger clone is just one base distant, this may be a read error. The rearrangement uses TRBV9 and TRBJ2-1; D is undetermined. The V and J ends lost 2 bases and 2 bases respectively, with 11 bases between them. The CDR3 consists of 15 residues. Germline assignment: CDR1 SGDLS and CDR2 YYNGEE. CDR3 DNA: TGTGCCAGCAGCGTCGAGGATAGCACCTACAATGAGCAGTTCTTC. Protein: CASSVEDSTYNEQFF.

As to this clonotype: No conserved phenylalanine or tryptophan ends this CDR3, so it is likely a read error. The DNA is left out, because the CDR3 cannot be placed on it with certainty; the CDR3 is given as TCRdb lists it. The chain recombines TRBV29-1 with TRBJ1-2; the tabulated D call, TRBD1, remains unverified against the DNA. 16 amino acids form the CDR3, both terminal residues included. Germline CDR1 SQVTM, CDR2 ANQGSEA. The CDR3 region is CSVEGGQAQVLYGYAS.

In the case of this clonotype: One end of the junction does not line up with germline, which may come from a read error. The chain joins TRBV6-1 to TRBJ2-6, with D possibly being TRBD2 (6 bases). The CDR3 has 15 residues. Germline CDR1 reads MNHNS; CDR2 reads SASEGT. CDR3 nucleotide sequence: TGTGCCAGCGACGGGTCAGGGACTCGGGCCAACGTCGTGACTTTC. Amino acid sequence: CASDGSGTRANVVTF.

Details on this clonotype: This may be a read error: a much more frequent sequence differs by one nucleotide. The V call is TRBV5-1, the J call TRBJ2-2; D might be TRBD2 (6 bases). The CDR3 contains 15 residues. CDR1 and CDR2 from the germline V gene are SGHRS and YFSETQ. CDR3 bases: TGCGCCAGCAGCTTATCAGGAGGGAACACCAGGGAGCTGTTTTTT. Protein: CASSLSGGNTRELFF. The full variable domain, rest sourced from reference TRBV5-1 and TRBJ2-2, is KAGVTQTPRYLIKTRGQQVTLSCSPISGHRSVSWYQQTPGQGLQFLFEYFSETQRNKGNFPGRFSGRQFSNSRSEMNVSTLELGDSALYLCASSLSGGNTRELFFGEGSRLTVL.

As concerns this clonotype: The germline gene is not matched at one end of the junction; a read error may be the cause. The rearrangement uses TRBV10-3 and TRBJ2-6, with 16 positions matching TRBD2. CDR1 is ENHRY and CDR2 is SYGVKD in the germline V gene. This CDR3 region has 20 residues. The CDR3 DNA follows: TGTGCCATCTGTGACCATGGGACTAGCGGGAGGGACTCAGGGGCCAACGTCCTGACTTTC. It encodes CAICDHGTSGRDSGANVLTF.

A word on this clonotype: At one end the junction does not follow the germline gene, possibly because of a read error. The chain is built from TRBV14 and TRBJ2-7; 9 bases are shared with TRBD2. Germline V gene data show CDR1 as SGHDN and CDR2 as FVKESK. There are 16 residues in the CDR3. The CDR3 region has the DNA TGTGCCAGTAGCCAAGAGTCACTAGCGGGCAGGTACGAGCAGTACTTC. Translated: CASSQESLAGRYEQYF.

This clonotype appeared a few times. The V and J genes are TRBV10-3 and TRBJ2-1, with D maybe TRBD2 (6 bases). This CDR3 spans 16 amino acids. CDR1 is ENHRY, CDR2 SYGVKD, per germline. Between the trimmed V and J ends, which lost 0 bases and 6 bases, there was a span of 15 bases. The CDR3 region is CAISESTGSEVNEQFF. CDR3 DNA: TGTGCCATCAGTGAGTCCACCGGGAGTGAGGTCAATGAGCAGTTCTTC.

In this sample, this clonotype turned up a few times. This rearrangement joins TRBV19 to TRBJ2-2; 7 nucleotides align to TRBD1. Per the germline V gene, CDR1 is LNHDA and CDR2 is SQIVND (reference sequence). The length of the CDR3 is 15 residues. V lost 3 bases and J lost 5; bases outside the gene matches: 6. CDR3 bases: TGTGCCAGTAGTATGAGCCTCAGGGGGACCGGGGAGCTGTTTTTT. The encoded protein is CASSMSLRGTGELFF.

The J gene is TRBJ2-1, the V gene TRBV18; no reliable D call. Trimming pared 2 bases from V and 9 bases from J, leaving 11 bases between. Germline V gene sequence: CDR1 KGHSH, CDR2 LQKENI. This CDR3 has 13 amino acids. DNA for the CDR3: TGTGCCAGCTCACCAGGTGATAGTGCTGAGCAGTTCTTC. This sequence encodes CASSPGDSAEQFF.

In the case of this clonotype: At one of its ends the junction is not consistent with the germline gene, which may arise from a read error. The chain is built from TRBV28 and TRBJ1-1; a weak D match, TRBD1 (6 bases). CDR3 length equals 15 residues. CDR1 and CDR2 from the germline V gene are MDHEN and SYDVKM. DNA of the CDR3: TGTGCCAGGAGTTTGGCAGGCGGAGGGGACACTGAGGCTTTCTTT. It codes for CARSLAGGGDTEAFF.

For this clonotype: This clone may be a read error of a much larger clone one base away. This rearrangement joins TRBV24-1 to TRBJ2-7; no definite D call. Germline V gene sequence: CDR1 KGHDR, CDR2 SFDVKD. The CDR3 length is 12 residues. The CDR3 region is CVTSVDDYEQYF. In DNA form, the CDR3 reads TGTGTCACCAGTGTGGATGACTACGAGCAGTACTTC.

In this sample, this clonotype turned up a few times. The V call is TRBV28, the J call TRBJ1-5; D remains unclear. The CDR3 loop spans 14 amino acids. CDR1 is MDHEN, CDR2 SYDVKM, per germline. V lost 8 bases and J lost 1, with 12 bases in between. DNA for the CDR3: TGTGCCAGCTGGCTCTCGGGAAGCAATCAGCCCCAGCATTTT. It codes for CASWLSGSNQPQHF.

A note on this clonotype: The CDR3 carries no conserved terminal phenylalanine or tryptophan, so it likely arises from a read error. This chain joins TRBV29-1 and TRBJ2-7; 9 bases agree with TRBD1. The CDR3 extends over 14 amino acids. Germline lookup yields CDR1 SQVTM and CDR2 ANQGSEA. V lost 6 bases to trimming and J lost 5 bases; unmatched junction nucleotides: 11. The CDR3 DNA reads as TGCAGCGTCAGAGACGGGACAGGGCGCAACGAGCAGTACATC. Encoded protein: CSVRDGTGRNEQYI.

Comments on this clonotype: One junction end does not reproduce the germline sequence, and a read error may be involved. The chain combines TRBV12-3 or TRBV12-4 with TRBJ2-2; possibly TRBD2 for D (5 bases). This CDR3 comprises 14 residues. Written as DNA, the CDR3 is TGTGCCAGCAGTTTCCCACAGAACACCGGGGAGCTCTTTTTT. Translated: CASSFPQNTGELFF.

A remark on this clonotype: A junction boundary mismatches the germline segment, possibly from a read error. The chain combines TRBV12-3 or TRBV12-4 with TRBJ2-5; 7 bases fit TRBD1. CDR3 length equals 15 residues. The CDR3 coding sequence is TGTGCCAGCAGCCCTAGACAGGGACCGTCAGAGACCCATTACTTC. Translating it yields CASSPRQGPSETHYF.

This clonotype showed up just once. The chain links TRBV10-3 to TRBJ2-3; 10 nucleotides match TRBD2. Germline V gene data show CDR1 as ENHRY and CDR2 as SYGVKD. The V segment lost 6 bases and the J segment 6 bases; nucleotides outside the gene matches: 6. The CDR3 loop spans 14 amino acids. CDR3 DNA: TGTGCCATCAGGCTAGCGGGAGTCCATGATACGCAGTATTTT. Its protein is CAIRLAGVHDTQYF.

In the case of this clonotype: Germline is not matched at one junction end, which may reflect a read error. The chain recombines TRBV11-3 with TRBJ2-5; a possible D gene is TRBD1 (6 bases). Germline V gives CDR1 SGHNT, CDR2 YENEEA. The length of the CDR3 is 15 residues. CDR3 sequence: CTSSLATDSQETQYF. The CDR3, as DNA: TGTACCAGCAGCTTAGCCACGGACAGTCAAGAGACCCAGTATTTC.

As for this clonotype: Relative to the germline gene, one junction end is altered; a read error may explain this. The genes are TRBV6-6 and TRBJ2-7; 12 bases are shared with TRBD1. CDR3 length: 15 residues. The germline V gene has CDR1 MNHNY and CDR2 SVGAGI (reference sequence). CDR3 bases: TGTGCCAACAGTGGGGGACAGGGGGCCTCCTACGAGCAATACTTC. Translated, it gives CANSGGQGASYEQYF.

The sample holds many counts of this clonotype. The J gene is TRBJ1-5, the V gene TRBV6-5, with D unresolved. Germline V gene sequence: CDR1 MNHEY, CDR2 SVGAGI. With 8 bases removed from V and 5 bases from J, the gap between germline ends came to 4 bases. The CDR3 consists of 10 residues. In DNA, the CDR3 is TGTGCCAGCGGCCATCAGCCCCAGCATTTT. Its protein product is CASGHQPQHF.

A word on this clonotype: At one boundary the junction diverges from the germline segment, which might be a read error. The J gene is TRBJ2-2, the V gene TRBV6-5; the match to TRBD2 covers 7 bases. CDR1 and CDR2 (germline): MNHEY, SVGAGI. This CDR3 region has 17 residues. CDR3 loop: CASSPSAGVTNTGDLFF. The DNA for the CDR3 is TGTGCCAGCAGTCCATCGGCGGGAGTGACGAACACCGGGGACCTGTTTTTT.

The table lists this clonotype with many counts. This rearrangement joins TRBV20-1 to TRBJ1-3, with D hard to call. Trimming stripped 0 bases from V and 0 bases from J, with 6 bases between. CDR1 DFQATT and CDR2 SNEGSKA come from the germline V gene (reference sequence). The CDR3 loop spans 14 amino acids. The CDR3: CSARDILSGNTIYF. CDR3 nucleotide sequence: TGCAGTGCTAGAGACATTCTCTCTGGAAACACCATATATTTT.

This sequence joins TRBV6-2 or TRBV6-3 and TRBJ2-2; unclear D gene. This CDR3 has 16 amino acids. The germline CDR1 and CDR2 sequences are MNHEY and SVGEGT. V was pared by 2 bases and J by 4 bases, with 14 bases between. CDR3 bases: TGTGCCAGCAGTTACGACCGTAGCTGGGTCACCGGGGAGCTGTTTTTT. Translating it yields CASSYDRSWVTGELFF.

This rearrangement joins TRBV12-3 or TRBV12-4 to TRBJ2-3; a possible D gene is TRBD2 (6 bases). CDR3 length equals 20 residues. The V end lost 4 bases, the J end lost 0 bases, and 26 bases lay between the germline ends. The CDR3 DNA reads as TGTGCCAGCAGTTGCTGGCCTTGCGGGGTCTCGAATACAAGCACAGATACGCAGTATTTT. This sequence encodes CASSCWPCGVSNTSTDTQYF.

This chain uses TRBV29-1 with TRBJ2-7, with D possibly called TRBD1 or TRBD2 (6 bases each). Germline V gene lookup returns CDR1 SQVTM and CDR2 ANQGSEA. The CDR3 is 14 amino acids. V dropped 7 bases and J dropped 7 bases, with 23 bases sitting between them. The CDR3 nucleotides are TGCAGCGCTCAGGGAGGCAGGGGTGGGCATGAGCAGTACTTC. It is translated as CSAQGGRGGHEQYF.

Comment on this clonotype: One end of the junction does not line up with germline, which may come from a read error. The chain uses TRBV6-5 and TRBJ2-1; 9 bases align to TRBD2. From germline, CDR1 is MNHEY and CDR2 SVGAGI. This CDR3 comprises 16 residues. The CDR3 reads CASSYLTSGGNIEQFF. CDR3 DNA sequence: TGTGCCAGCAGTTATTTGACTAGCGGAGGGAACATTGAGCAGTTTTTC.

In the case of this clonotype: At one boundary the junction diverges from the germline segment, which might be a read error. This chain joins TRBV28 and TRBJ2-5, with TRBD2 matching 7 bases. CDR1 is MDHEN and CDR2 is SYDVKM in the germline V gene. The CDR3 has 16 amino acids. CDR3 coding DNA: TGTGCCAGCAGTACCCTAGACCGGGGGGTCCTAGAGACCCAGTACTTT. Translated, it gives CASSTLDRGVLETQYF.